Following are 21 T cell receptor beta chains from one sample sequenced in a study of cytomegalovirus exposure and HLA in healthy donors. Researchers ran the PCR with 60 Vbeta and 13 Jbeta primers. Assay: immunoSEQ multiplex PCR; the TCRdb copy retains only in-frame clones and omits some. Among roughly 180,000 clones listed, 70% to 80% were seen once. Input material: PBMCs. All receptors come from a young man in good health and CMV-seronegative.

This sequence joins TRBV5-6 and TRBJ2-5; 10 bases line up with TRBD2. J was trimmed by 3 bases and V by 4 bases; bases with no gene match: 9. CDR3 size: 16 residues. The germline gives CDR1 SGHDT, CDR2 YYEEEE. As DNA, the CDR3 is TGTGCCAGCAGCCGCCTTGAGCGGGGGGGCGAAGAGACCCAGTACTTC. This translates into CASSRLERGGEETQYF.

The chain uses TRBV19 and TRBJ2-3, with 8 bases lining up with TRBD2. Germline V gives CDR1 LNHDA, CDR2 SQIVND (reference sequence). The junction had 8 bases not matched to a gene; V was cut back by 6 bases and J by 3 bases. CDR3 length: 15 amino acids. The CDR3 reads CASRRAGAWTDTQYF. CDR3 bases: TGTGCCAGTAGGAGAGCGGGGGCCTGGACAGATACGCAGTATTTT. Based on the CDR3 plus reference TRBV19 and TRBJ2-3, the full variable domain is DGGITQSPKYLFRKEGQNVTLSCEQNLNHDAMYWYRQDPGQGLRLIYYSQIVNDFQKGDIAEGYSVSREKKESFPLTVTSAQKNPTAFYLCASRRAGAWTDTQYFGPGTRLTVL.

The chain has TRBV7-2 and TRBJ2-5; 7 nucleotides align to TRBD1. CDR1 and CDR2 (germline): SGHTA, FQGNSA. This CDR3 region has 13 residues. V was pared by 6 bases and J by 5 bases, with 6 bases of the junction left unmatched. The CDR3 sequence: CASRGQPHETQYF. The DNA of the CDR3 is TGTGCCAGCAGGGGACAGCCCCATGAGACCCAGTACTTC.

The rearrangement joins TRBV15 to TRBJ2-3; weak D call: TRBD1 (6 bases). Germline lookup yields CDR1 LNHNV and CDR2 YYDKDF (reference sequence). This CDR3 contains 14 residues. V was cut by 5 bases and J by 3 bases, with 12 bases left in between. Written as DNA, the CDR3 is TGTGCCACCAGCTCCCGGCAGGGGACAGATACGCAGTATTTT. Translation gives CATSSRQGTDTQYF.

As concerns this clone: A junction boundary mismatches the germline segment, possibly from a read error. The rearrangement uses TRBV7-7 and TRBJ1-3; 7 bases fit TRBD1. Germline V gene data show CDR1 as SSHAT and CDR2 as FNYEAQ (reference sequence). This CDR3 comprises 15 residues. CDR3 protein: CASSLGTASGNTIYF. The DNA for the CDR3 is TGTGCTAGCAGCTTAGGGACAGCCTCTGGAAACACCATATATTTT. Filled out from reference TRBV7-7 and TRBJ1-3, the complete variable domain reads GAGVSQSPRYKVTKRGQDVTLRCDPISSHATLYWYQQALGQGPEFLTYFNYEAQPDKSGLPSDRFSAERPEGSISTLTIQRTEQRDSAMYRCASSLGTASGNTIYFGEGSWLTVV.

This rearrangement joins TRBV7-8 to TRBJ1-1; D is uncertain. The V gene lost 2 bases and the J gene lost 1 base, with 8 bases spanning the gap. This CDR3 has 14 amino acids. Looked up from germline, CDR1 is SGHVS and CDR2 is FQNEAQ. The DNA for the CDR3 is TGTGCCAGCAGCTTATATGGGCCGAACACTGAAGCTTTCTTT. Amino acids: CASSLYGPNTEAFF.

The chain uses TRBV7-3 and TRBJ2-2; 8 positions agree with TRBD1. Germline V gene lookup returns CDR1 SGHTA and CDR2 FQGTGA. Trimming removed 1 base from V and 6 bases from J; junction bases left unmatched: 10. This CDR3 has 17 amino acids. The CDR3 nucleotides read TGTGCCAGCAGCTTAAACCCGGCAGGGGGCCAGTCCGGGGAGCTGTTTTTT. Translated, it gives CASSLNPAGGQSGELFF.

V is TRBV7-9 and J is TRBJ2-7; 10 nucleotides match TRBD2. The CDR3 covers 15 residues. After removal of 3 bases from V and 7 bases from J, the junction contained 9 bases not matched to a gene. CDR1 SEHNR and CDR2 FQNEAQ come from the germline V gene (reference sequence). The CDR3: CASSFQRGGYVEQYF. The DNA of the CDR3 is TGTGCCAGCAGCTTTCAGCGGGGGGGGTACGTAGAGCAGTACTTC.

V usage is TRBV28 and J usage is TRBJ1-2; 10 nucleotides line up with TRBD1. Germline V CDR1 and CDR2: MDHEN, SYDVKM. The ends lost 6 bases at V and 8 bases at J; junction bases unmatched: 9. The CDR3 length is 14 residues. Written as DNA, the CDR3 is TGTGCCAGCAGCCTAAGACAGGGGGCAGGGGGCTACACCTTC. Its protein product is CASSLRQGAGGYTF.

The V call is TRBV28, the J call TRBJ1-1; the match to TRBD1 covers 9 bases. The germline V gene encodes CDR1 MDHEN and CDR2 SYDVKM. Trimming removed 5 bases from V and 5 bases from J; junction bases left unmatched: 9. This CDR3 is 15 amino acids long. DNA of the CDR3: TGTGCCAGCAGTCCAGGACAGGGGAGAAGGACTGAAGCTTTCTTT. Protein sequence: CASSPGQGRRTEAFF.

This chain uses TRBV5-1 with TRBJ2-1, with TRBD2 identical over 14 bases. Germline values: CDR1 SGHRS, CDR2 YFSETQ. This CDR3 spans 16 amino acids. The trim removed 4 bases at V and 7 bases at J, leaving 7 bases unmatched. CDR3 in amino acids: CASSTGLAGGGNEQFF. The CDR3 DNA follows: TGCGCCAGCAGCACCGGACTAGCGGGGGGAGGGAATGAGCAGTTCTTC. Using reference TRBV5-1 and TRBJ2-1 for the parts outside the CDR3, the full variable domain is KAGVTQTPRYLIKTRGQQVTLSCSPISGHRSVSWYQQTPGQGLQFLFEYFSETQRNKGNFPGRFSGRQFSNSRSEMNVSTLELGDSALYLCASSTGLAGGGNEQFFGPGTRLTVL.

The chain uses TRBV5-1 and TRBJ2-3; 8 bases are a match to TRBD2. Germline CDR1 and CDR2: SGHRS and YFSETQ. The CDR3 has 16 amino acids. The V and J ends lost 1 base and 5 bases, in that order; junction bases with no gene match: 9. The CDR3 loop reads CASSLSGGAQGDTQYF. In DNA form, the CDR3 reads TGCGCCAGCAGCTTGAGCGGGGGCGCTCAGGGAGATACGCAGTATTTT.

The rearrangement joins TRBV6-1 to TRBJ1-4; D is perhaps TRBD1 (6 bases). The V end was cut by 3 bases, the J end by 6 bases, with 17 bases between. CDR3 size: 16 residues. Germline V gives CDR1 MNHNS, CDR2 SASEGT. The CDR3 DNA reads as TGTGCCAGCAGTGATCCTAGGGGGTATGGGGATGAAAAACTGTTTTTT. It is translated as CASSDPRGYGDEKLFF.

In its sample, this clone was seen once. V gene TRBV28 combines with J gene TRBJ2-3; TRBD1 is a possible D gene (6 bases). The CDR3 totals 15 residues. Trimming left V 4 bases short and J 4 bases short, with 15 bases between. The germline V gene has CDR1 MDHEN and CDR2 SYDVKM. For the CDR3, the DNA is TGTGCCAGCAGTTCTCCGCAGGGGTTATCAGATACGCAGTATTTT. This gives the protein CASSSPQGLSDTQYF.

The chain joins TRBV14 to TRBJ1-1; 8 positions agree with TRBD1. V shed 4 bases and J 10 bases; nucleotides not matched to a gene: 5. This CDR3 comprises 12 residues. Germline V CDR1 and CDR2: SGHDN, FVKESK. CDR3 residues: CASSRRGTGAFF. CDR3 coding DNA: TGTGCCAGCAGCCGTAGAGGGACAGGAGCTTTCTTT. The full variable domain, in which reference TRBV14 and TRBJ1-1 provide the parts outside the CDR3, is EAGVTQFPSHSVIEKGQTVTLRCDPISGHDNLYWYRRVMGKEIKFLLHFVKESKQDESGMPNNRFLAERTGGTYSTLKVQPAELEDSGVYFCASSRRGTGAFFGQGTRLTVV.

The chain recombines TRBV27 with TRBJ2-5; possibly TRBD2 for D (6 bases). The CDR3 length is 15 residues. V lost 2 bases and J 5 bases, leaving 15 bases between the germline ends. CDR1 and CDR2 (germline): MNHEY, SMNVEV (reference sequence). The CDR3 loop is CASSLVAAAGETQYF. The CDR3 bases are TGTGCCAGCAGTTTAGTAGCGGCGGCGGGGGAGACCCAGTACTTC.

The chain is built from TRBV15 and TRBJ1-2, with 7 bases fitting TRBD1. V lost 5 bases to trimming and J lost 8 bases; unmatched junction nucleotides: 20. This CDR3 contains 17 residues. The V gene's germline CDR1 is LNHNV and CDR2 YYDKDF (reference sequence). In DNA, the CDR3 is TGTGCCACCAGCCCGGATTTTACAGGGGTAGGGGACGGGGGCTACACCTTC. It is translated as CATSPDFTGVGDGGYTF.

This clone appeared a few times. The V call is TRBV28, the J call TRBJ2-3; 9 bases map to TRBD2. This CDR3 contains 16 residues. V was clipped by 3 bases and J by 2 bases; unmatched bases: 6. Germline V lookup: CDR1 MDHEN, CDR2 SYDVKM. Here the CDR3 DNA reads TGTGCCAGCAGTTTTCAAGCGGGGGGCGTCACAGATACGCAGTATTTT. Translation: CASSFQAGGVTDTQYF.

This chain links TRBV2 with TRBJ2-7; possibly TRBD2 for D (7 bases). V lost 1 base to trimming and J lost 2 bases, with 15 bases between them. The CDR3 length is 16 residues. Germline V gives CDR1 SNHLY, CDR2 FYNNEI. For the CDR3, the DNA is TGTGCCAGCAGTGAAGGAGGGGGGGGAGGGACCTACGAGCAGTACTTC. Translated, it gives CASSEGGGGGTYEQYF.

J is TRBJ2-4 and V is TRBV4-1, with D possibly matching TRBD2 (5 bases). The CDR3 runs 18 residues. Germline-derived CDR1 and CDR2 are MGHRA and YSYEKL. Between the trimmed V and J ends, which lost 1 base and 1 base, there was a span of 17 bases. In DNA form, the CDR3 reads TGCGCCAGCAGCCAAGGGGTCGGGGTCCTACGGGCCAAAAACATTCAGTACTTC. This translates into CASSQGVGVLRAKNIQYF.

V and J are TRBV9 and TRBJ2-4; 7 bases are a match to TRBD2. The CDR3 loop spans 17 amino acids. From germline, CDR1 is SGDLS and CDR2 YYNGEE. J was trimmed by 0 bases and V by 0 bases; bases with no gene match: 6. CDR3 region: CASSVDNPSGAKNIQYF. The CDR3 DNA follows: TGTGCCAGCAGCGTAGATAATCCTAGCGGAGCCAAAAACATTCAGTACTTC. The complete variable domain, with remaining parts taken from reference TRBV9 and TRBJ2-4, reads DSGVTQTPKHLITATGQRVTLRCSPRSGDLSVYWYQQSLDQGLQFLIQYYNGEERAKGNILERFSAQQFPDLHSELNLSSLELGDSALYFCASSVDNPSGAKNIQYFGAGTRLSVL.